This record looks at one T cell receptor beta chain sequence and its context. Authors' methods: Estimation of nucleated cell counts was performed using reference gene primer amplification. The assay was immunoSEQ multiplex PCR, and TCRdb's table has in-frame clones only and misses some. The D gene and trimming were derived from the DNA, and the V and J assignments and clone size from that table. Counted here are 240,000 or so clones, approximately 80% occurring once; the ten biggest clones make up over 8%. The CDR3 covers 17 residues. The germline V gene encodes CDR1 SGHAT and CDR2 FQNNGV. The germline V and J ends were trimmed by 5 bases and 0 bases, with 18 bases remaining between them. The record originates from a study of blood T cell repertoires in COVID-19. Study overall: There were acute and convalescent COVID-19 samples, and they came from the United States, Italy and Spain. Nucleic acid was either cDNA or gDNA, and it came from T cells, B-cell-depleted T cells, or PBMCs.

The source is a woman of 80 years or more with acute or convalescent COVID-19. Sequenced: peripheral blood. V gene TRBV11-2 combines with J gene TRBJ2-3; a weak D match, TRBD1 (5 bases). CDR3 region: CASSGARSSRSTDTQYF. CDR3 coding DNA: TGTGCCAGCAGCGGGGCTCGTTCCTCTCGGAGCACAGATACGCAGTATTTT.